One and the same sample provided the 3 T cell receptor beta chains below, sequenced in a study of cytomegalovirus exposure and HLA in healthy donors. The PCR ran on 60 Vbeta and 13 Jbeta primers. Some clones are missing from TCRdb's copy, which holds only in-frame ones; the method was immunoSEQ multiplex PCR. The table includes roughly 130,000 clones, more than 60% detected once. The sample consisted of PBMCs. The receptors were sampled from a woman aged 45-65 years in good health and CMV-seropositive.

The chain recombines TRBV29-1 with TRBJ2-3, with D maybe TRBD1 (6 bases). The CDR3 has 15 residues. The V end was cut by 1 base, the J end by 0 bases, with 11 bases between. CDR1 SQVTM and CDR2 ANQGSEA come from the germline V gene. CDR3 DNA sequence: TGCAGCGTTGAAGTTATGACAGGTAGCACAGATACGCAGTATTTT. Its protein is CSVEVMTGSTDTQYF.

This chain links TRBV28 with TRBJ1-2; 9 bases line up with TRBD1. CDR1 is MDHEN and CDR2 is SYDVKM in the germline V gene. There are 13 residues in the CDR3. V dropped 5 bases and J dropped 13; count of bases not matched to a gene: 11. CDR3 DNA sequence: TGTGCCAGCAGTCCGGGACAGGGTCTCGGTGGCACCTTC. Protein: CASSPGQGLGGTF.

This rearrangement joins TRBV5-1 to TRBJ2-2, with D possibly matching TRBD2 (5 bases). The CDR3 runs to 17 residues. V dropped 3 bases and J dropped 0 bases, with 15 bases sitting between them. Germline CDR1 SGHRS, CDR2 YFSETQ. CDR3 region: CASSSPPGSANTGELFF. CDR3 bases: TGCGCCAGCAGCTCCCCCCCGGGGTCTGCGAACACCGGGGAGCTGTTTTTT.